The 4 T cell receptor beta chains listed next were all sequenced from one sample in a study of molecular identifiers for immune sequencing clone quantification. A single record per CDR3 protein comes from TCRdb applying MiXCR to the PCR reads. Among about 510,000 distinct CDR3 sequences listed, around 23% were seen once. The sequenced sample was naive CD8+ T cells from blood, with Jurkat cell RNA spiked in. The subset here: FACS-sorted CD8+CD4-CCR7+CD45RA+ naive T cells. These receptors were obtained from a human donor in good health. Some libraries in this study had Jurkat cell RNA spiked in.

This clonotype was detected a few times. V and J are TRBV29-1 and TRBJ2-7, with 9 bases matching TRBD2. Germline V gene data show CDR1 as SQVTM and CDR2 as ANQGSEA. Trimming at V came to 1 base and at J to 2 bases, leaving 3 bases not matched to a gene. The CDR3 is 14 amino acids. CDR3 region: CSVEGAGGTYEQYF. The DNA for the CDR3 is TGCAGCGTTGAAGGAGCGGGAGGAACCTACGAGCAGTACTTC.

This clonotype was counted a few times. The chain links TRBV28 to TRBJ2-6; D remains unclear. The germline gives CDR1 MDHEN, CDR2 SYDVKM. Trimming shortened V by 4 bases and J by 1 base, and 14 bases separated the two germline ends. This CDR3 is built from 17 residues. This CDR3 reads CASSSPFLPSGANVLTF. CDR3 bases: TGTGCCAGCAGTTCCCCGTTTCTCCCGTCTGGGGCCAACGTCCTGACTTTC.

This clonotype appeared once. The CDR3 region is CASSQGRTGPNEKLFF. As DNA, the CDR3 is TGCGCCAGCAGCCAAGGTCGGACAGGGCCTAATGAAAAACTGTTTTTT. The chain employs TRBV4-3 and TRBJ1-4, with TRBD1 identical over 8 bases. The CDR3 is made up of 16 amino acids. Trimming removed 1 base from V and 3 bases from J; junction bases left unmatched: 4. The germline V gene encodes CDR1 LGHNA and CDR2 YSLEER.

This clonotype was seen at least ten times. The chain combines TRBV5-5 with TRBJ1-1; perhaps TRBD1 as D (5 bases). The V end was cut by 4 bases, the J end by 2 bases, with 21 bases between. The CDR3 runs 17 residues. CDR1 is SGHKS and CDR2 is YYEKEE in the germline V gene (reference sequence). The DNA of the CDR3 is TGTGCCAGCAGCCGGCTACCCTGGGAGGGGCCTAACACTGAAGCTTTCTTT. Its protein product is CASSRLPWEGPNTEAFF.